Each of the 17 T cell receptor beta chains below was sequenced from the same sample in a study of Siglec-9 on CD8 T cells in melanoma. The data were produced by immunoSEQ multiplex PCR, yet TCRdb's version contains in-frame clones alone and is incomplete. Among almost 30,000 clones, 75% to 85% were seen once, and the ten largest hold less than 7%. The sample comprised Siglec-9- CD8+ T cells sorted from blood. Every receptor here comes from a human donor in good health.

V and J are TRBV12-5 and TRBJ2-2, with unresolved D. The CDR3 spans 13 residues. The V gene's germline CDR1 is LGHNT and CDR2 FRNRAP. V lost 5 bases and J lost 9, with 13 bases in between. CDR3 region: CASGLFRSWELFF. The CDR3 DNA is TGTGCTAGTGGTCTTTTCCGGTCCTGGGAGCTGTTTTTT.

CDR3 sequence: CASSFGKGATEAFF. CDR3 bases: TGTGCCAGCAGTTTCGGTAAGGGGGCTACTGAAGCTTTCTTT. V is TRBV27 and J is TRBJ1-1; 7 nucleotides agree with TRBD1. The CDR3 sequence is 14 residues long. CDR1 and CDR2 from the germline V gene are MNHEY and SMNVEV (reference sequence). J was trimmed by 5 bases and V by 3 bases; bases with no gene match: 6.

The chain is built from TRBV18 and TRBJ2-5, with 7 positions matching TRBD2. The V and J ends lost 2 bases and 1 base, in that order; junction bases with no gene match: 7. In germline, CDR1 is KGHSH, CDR2 LQKENI. The CDR3 has 16 amino acids. The CDR3 loop reads CASSPTSDALQETQYF. DNA for the CDR3: TGTGCCAGCTCACCAACTAGCGATGCCCTCCAAGAGACCCAGTACTTC.

The V and J genes are TRBV11-2 and TRBJ2-5, with TRBD1 matching 7 bases. The ends lost 6 bases at V and 3 bases at J; junction bases unmatched: 7. This CDR3 has 14 residues. The germline V gene encodes CDR1 SGHAT and CDR2 FQNNGV. CDR3 sequence (DNA): TGTGCCAGCAGACATCCGGGACAGAAAGAGACCCAGTACTTC. It is translated as CASRHPGQKETQYF.

This chain uses TRBV30 with TRBJ2-1, with 7 nucleotides matching TRBD1. The junction had 9 bases not matched to a gene; V was cut back by 8 bases and J by 8 bases. From germline, CDR1 is GTSNPN and CDR2 SVGIG (reference sequence). The length of the CDR3 is 12 residues. The CDR3 reads CARDQGDDEQFF. The CDR3 DNA reads TGTGCCAGGGATCAGGGGGACGATGAGCAGTTCTTC.

This chain links TRBV4-1 with TRBJ1-5; D is undetermined. Germline-derived CDR1 and CDR2 are MGHRA and YSYEKL. The length of the CDR3 is 17 residues. V was cut by 0 bases and J by 1 base, with 13 bases left in between. CDR3 sequence reads: CASSQELFRGSNQPQHF. CDR3 bases: TGCGCCAGCAGCCAAGAACTCTTTCGTGGGAGCAATCAGCCCCAGCATTTT.

The chain combines TRBV13 with TRBJ2-7; D is ambiguous. Germline assignment: CDR1 PRHDT and CDR2 FYEKMQ (reference sequence). The V end lost 3 bases, the J end lost 0 bases, and 12 bases lay between the germline ends. This CDR3 has 15 residues. The DNA of the CDR3 is TGTGCCAGCAGCTTGGGGTCCACCAGCTCCTACGAGCAGTACTTC. Translating it yields CASSLGSTSSYEQYF.

This chain connects TRBV13 to TRBJ2-7; a weak D match, TRBD1 (6 bases). Trimming shortened V by 8 bases and J by 3 bases, and 11 bases separated the two germline ends. The CDR3 runs to 12 residues. The germline V gene has CDR1 PRHDT and CDR2 FYEKMQ (reference sequence). In DNA, the CDR3 is TGTGCCAGCGGCGCAGGGGACTACGAGCAGTACTTC. Translated: CASGAGDYEQYF.

As regards this clone: Germline is not matched at one junction end, which may reflect a read error. CDR3 coding DNA: TGTGTCAGCAGCTCCCCCGAGGGACTAGCCACCTACGAGCAGTACTTC. Its translation: CVSSSPEGLATYEQYF. The genes are TRBV11-2 and TRBJ2-7; 9 bases are shared with TRBD2. This CDR3 comprises 16 residues. Germline V gives CDR1 SGHAT, CDR2 FQNNGV.

The chain is built from TRBV11-2 and TRBJ2-1; the D gene could be TRBD1 or TRBD2 (6 bases each). The V gene's germline CDR1 is SGHAT and CDR2 FQNNGV. Trimming took 2 bases from V and 7 from J, leaving 12 bases between them. This CDR3 contains 14 residues. For the CDR3, the DNA is TGTGCCAGCAGCTTATTCCGGGGGCCAAATGAGCAGTTCTTC. This encodes CASSLFRGPNEQFF.

The rearrangement links TRBV9 to TRBJ2-3; the D gene is possibly TRBD2 (5 bases). The CDR3 has 15 amino acids. With 0 bases removed from V and 0 bases from J, the gap between germline ends came to 8 bases. Germline V gene lookup returns CDR1 SGDLS and CDR2 YYNGEE. CDR3 DNA: TGTGCCAGCAGCGTAGACGGGGAGAGCACAGATACGCAGTATTTT. Translated: CASSVDGESTDTQYF. Based on the CDR3 plus reference TRBV9 and TRBJ2-3, the full variable domain is DSGVTQTPKHLITATGQRVTLRCSPRSGDLSVYWYQQSLDQGLQFLIQYYNGEERAKGNILERFSAQQFPDLHSELNLSSLELGDSALYFCASSVDGESTDTQYFGPGTRLTVL.

This CDR3 is CASSQSNNEQFF. The CDR3 DNA follows: TGCGCCAGCAGCCAAAGCAACAATGAGCAGTTCTTC. The V and J genes are TRBV4-1 and TRBJ2-1; D remains unclear. Deletions cut 2 bases from V and 5 bases from J, with 4 bases between. CDR1 is MGHRA, CDR2 YSYEKL, per germline. The CDR3 loop spans 12 amino acids.

This chain connects TRBV16 to TRBJ2-3, with 8 bases fitting TRBD1. The CDR3 has 13 amino acids. Germline CDR1 reads KGHSY; CDR2 reads FQNENV. The V and J ends lost 3 bases and 11 bases, in that order; junction bases with no gene match: 7. DNA of the CDR3: TGTGCCAGCAGCCATCCGACAGGGGACAGGCAGTATTTT. Amino acid sequence: CASSHPTGDRQYF.

The chain uses TRBV11-2 and TRBJ2-7; 8 bases fit TRBD2. The J segment lost 0 bases and the V segment lost 1 base, leaving 8 bases of the junction unmatched. This CDR3 region has 17 residues. Germline V gene sequence: CDR1 SGHAT, CDR2 FQNNGV. The CDR3 here is CASSLVSGLAGSYEQYV. In DNA, the CDR3 is TGTGCCAGCAGCTTAGTGTCTGGGCTAGCGGGCTCCTACGAGCAGTACGTC.

The rearrangement joins TRBV11-2 to TRBJ2-1; 10 nucleotides line up with TRBD2. This CDR3 is 16 amino acids long. Germline CDR1 reads SGHAT; CDR2 reads FQNNGV. V lost 2 bases to trimming and J lost 3 bases; unmatched junction nucleotides: 4. CDR3: CASSLSSSGSYNEQFF. The CDR3 bases are TGTGCCAGCAGCTTATCGTCTAGCGGGAGCTACAATGAGCAGTTCTTC.

The rearrangement uses TRBV27 and TRBJ2-3; TRBD2 matches 8 bases. With V trimmed by 6 bases and J by 3 bases, 8 bases remained unmatched. CDR3 size: 15 residues. Germline loops: CDR1 MNHEY, CDR2 SMNVEV (reference sequence). The chain's CDR3 is CASRGSRGGTDTQYF. CDR3 bases: TGTGCCAGCAGGGGCTCACGCGGGGGGACAGATACGCAGTATTTT.

This clone was seen a few times. The chain recombines TRBV5-6 with TRBJ2-1, with TRBD1 as a possible D gene (6 bases). The germline V and J ends were trimmed by 2 bases and 5 bases, with 14 bases remaining between them. This CDR3 has 15 residues. Per the germline V gene, CDR1 is SGHDT and CDR2 is YYEEEE. The chain's CDR3 is CASSFAPGADNEQFF. DNA for the CDR3: TGTGCCAGCAGCTTCGCTCCAGGGGCCGACAATGAGCAGTTCTTC. The variable domain in full, completed from reference TRBV5-6 and TRBJ2-1, reads DAGVTQSPTHLIKTRGQQVTLRCSPKSGHDTVSWYQQALGQGPQFIFQYYEEEERQRGNFPDRFSGHQFPNYSSELNVNALLLGDSALYLCASSFAPGADNEQFFGPGTRLTVL.